The 9 T cell receptor beta chains given below trace back to one sample, sequenced in a study of T cells in localized non-small cell lung cancer. Sequencing was performed with immunoSEQ multiplex PCR; in TCRdb, only in-frame clones are kept and a portion is missing. The sample lists tens of thousands of clones; around 90% were seen once. Material: peripheral blood, obtained before any cancer treatment. The origin of the receptors is a woman aged 35 to 70 with stage I squamous cell lung carcinoma.

This clone appeared a single time. The chain links TRBV5-1 to TRBJ1-4; 11 nucleotides agree with TRBD1. CDR3 length equals 15 residues. Germline V gene data show CDR1 as SGHRS and CDR2 as YFSETQ. Trimming cost V 4 bases and J 8 bases; bases outside gene matches: 7. CDR3 sequence: CASSVDRGLEEKLFF. The CDR3 coding sequence is TGCGCCAGCAGCGTGGACAGGGGGCTGGAAGAAAAACTGTTTTTT.

This CDR3 is CAIRGDGGSYNSPLHF. CDR3 in DNA: TGTGCCATCCGCGGAGACGGGGGCTCCTATAATTCACCCCTCCACTTT. The chain recombines TRBV5-3 with TRBJ1-6, with D tentatively TRBD1 (5 bases). TRBV5-3 is given ORF status, its function remaining uncertain. This CDR3 has 16 residues. The ends were cut back, 9 bases at V and 0 bases at J, with 16 bases in the middle.

The J gene is TRBJ1-1, the V gene TRBV30, with D hard to call. V lost 3 bases to trimming and J lost 12 bases, with 23 bases between them. This CDR3 is built from 14 residues. From germline, CDR1 is GTSNPN and CDR2 SVGIG (reference sequence). For the CDR3, the DNA is TGTGCCTGGAGAGCCAGCCAGATATCGTTTACGACTTTCTTT. Its protein product is CAWRASQISFTTFF.

This chain uses TRBV7-8 with TRBJ2-7; no clear D gene. There are 14 residues in the CDR3. V dropped 4 bases and J dropped 6 bases, with 16 bases sitting between them. Per germline, CDR1 SGHVS and CDR2 FQNEAQ. Written as DNA, the CDR3 is TGTGCCAGCAGCTCGGACCCCTCCGCTCGCGAGCAGTACTTC. Translation gives CASSSDPSAREQYF.

The chain recombines TRBV7-9 with TRBJ2-7; no clear D. Trimming cost V 5 bases and J 7 bases, with 9 bases left between them. Per the germline V gene, CDR1 is SEHNR and CDR2 is FQNEAQ (reference sequence). This CDR3 region has 11 residues. CDR3 coding DNA: TGTGCCAGCAGCACCTCTAGGGAGCAGTACTTC. The encoded protein is CASSTSREQYF.

The chain combines TRBV7-2 with TRBJ1-5, with 7 nucleotides matching TRBD1. Germline V gene lookup returns CDR1 SGHTA and CDR2 FQGNSA. J lost 2 bases, V lost 2 bases, and 15 bases had no gene match. The CDR3 has 19 amino acids. CDR3 protein: CASSLRVTGRGIGNQPQHF. CDR3 nucleotide sequence: TGTGCCAGCAGCTTAAGGGTGACAGGGAGGGGCATAGGCAATCAGCCCCAGCATTTT. The variable domain in full, with the rest retrieved from reference TRBV7-2 and TRBJ1-5, is GAGVSQSPSNKVTEKGKDVELRCDPISGHTALYWYRQSLGQGLEFLIYFQGNSAPDKSGLPSDRFSAERTGGSVSTLTIQRTQQEDSAVYLCASSLRVTGRGIGNQPQHFGDGTRLSIL.

J is TRBJ1-2 and V is TRBV19, with 8 positions matching TRBD1. Germline lookup yields CDR1 LNHDA and CDR2 SQIVND (reference sequence). The trim removed 6 bases at V and 2 bases at J, leaving 5 bases unmatched. The CDR3 is 14 residues long. CDR3 amino acids: CASSPGQVNYGYTF. The CDR3, as DNA: TGTGCCAGTAGCCCGGGACAGGTCAACTATGGCTACACCTTC.

The chain has TRBV27 and TRBJ2-2; a weak D match, TRBD2 (5 bases). With 1 base removed from V and 1 base from J, the gap between germline ends came to 16 bases. The CDR3 has 18 amino acids. Germline loops: CDR1 MNHEY, CDR2 SMNVEV (reference sequence). In nucleotides, the CDR3 is TGTGCCAGCAGTTTATACCCTCTTCCGGGAAAGAACACCGGGGAGCTGTTTTTT. Translated: CASSLYPLPGKNTGELFF.

This clone was observed once. The chain couples TRBV2 to TRBJ1-1; D not resolved. Germline CDR1 SNHLY, CDR2 FYNNEI. There are 13 residues in the CDR3. V shed 4 bases and J shed 3 bases, with 9 bases lying between them. CDR3 coding DNA: TGTGCCAGCAGTGGGACGGAAGACACTGAAGCTTTCTTT. Residues: CASSGTEDTEAFF.